This T cell receptor beta chain was obtained from a study of PD-L1 blockade in urothelial cancer. Study overall: In the mid-2010s, patients got going on atezolizumab, taking 1,200 mg intravenously every 3 weeks. The study, taken as a whole, reports: For durable-benefit patients, tumor-associated blood clones expanded more at 3 weeks.

Individual patients had between 1 and 8 samples, taken pretreatment and on-treatment. The V and J ends lost 4 bases and 5 bases respectively, with 11 bases between them. The CDR3 extends over 13 amino acids. Per germline, CDR1 SNHLY and CDR2 FYNNEI. Every PCR was spiked with synthetic TCR analog templates. This table comes from immunoSEQ multiplex PCR, and its TCRdb copy is limited to in-frame clones, with some not included. The top ten clones hold about 2.3% of a sample with approximately 100,000 clones, under 85% of them seen once. Turning to this clone: Its antigen is unknown.

V and J are TRBV2 and TRBJ2-5; D is possibly TRBD2 (5 bases). This receptor was identified in a man aged 45-60 years with urothelial cancer. The sample here was PBMCs, taken around atezolizumab (anti-PD-L1) treatment. The CDR3 sequence is CASSVSEGETQYF. Here the CDR3 DNA reads TGTGCCAGCAGTGTCAGTGAGGGCGAGACCCAGTACTTC.